These T cell receptor beta chains were read from a single sample in a study of blood T cells in healthy people across ages. Each CDR3 protein is one row after TCRdb ran MiXCR on the 5' RACE reads. The table has hundreds of thousands of distinct CDR3 sequences, about 42% seen once. The sample taken for sequencing was blood. These receptor sequences come from an elderly man in good health. CDR3s include the opening cysteine and the closing phenylalanine or tryptophan. Expanded clones are given a class, and other clones once, few, many or no size at all.

clone size,V gene,J gene,CDR3 protein
many,TRBV10-3,TRBJ1-4,CATARDREGKLFF
-,TRBV28,TRBJ2-7,CASRGIWEIYEQYF
-,TRBV15,TRBJ2-5,CATSTAGVHNEQYF
-,TRBV27,TRBJ1-1,CASSSETGMNTEAFF
-,TRBV4-2,TRBJ1-5,CASSQVLYSNQPQHF
-,TRBV25-1,TRBJ2-5,CASSAGRVVNEQDF
few,TRBV6-5,TRBJ2-7,CASTGGGGTYEQYF
many,TRBV7-8,TRBJ2-7,CASTKFGLGSNEQYF
-,TRBV6-6,TRBJ2-1,CASSFRLSSYNEQFF
-,TRBV7-8,TRBJ2-5,CASSHRTETGETQYF
few,TRBV7-9,TRBJ2-6,CASSSGAGQGIPGANVLTF
-,TRBV7-9,TRBJ1-2,CASSLALGNYGYTF
few,TRBV5-1,TRBJ2-7,CASSLGQGPAYEQYF
-,TRBV29-1,TRBJ2-1,CSVEDKLGVYEQFF
few,TRBV2,TRBJ1-6,CASAPGLTGSPLHF
-,TRBV20-1,TRBJ2-5,CSARDQRYQETQYF
few,TRBV3-1,TRBJ2-1,CASSQARDFEQFF
few,TRBV7-9,TRBJ2-1,CASSFARDVPDEQFF
many,TRBV29-1,TRBJ1-1,CSAEGGANTEAFF
-,TRBV19,TRBJ2-1,CASSQREALPPNEQFF
-,TRBV20-1,TRBJ1-5,CSAFQGTQPQHF
-,TRBV7-2,TRBJ2-2,CASSPDGQNTGELFF
-,TRBV2,TRBJ1-6,CASKRGSSPLHF
-,TRBV12-3/TRBV12-4,TRBJ1-5,CASSPWDILSNQPQHF
-,TRBV28,TRBJ2-1,CASTPGGEETQFF
many,TRBV5-1,TRBJ1-6,CASSSGTANSPLHF
-,TRBV5-1,TRBJ2-5,CASSVKGQGGEQYF
many,TRBV4-2,TRBJ1-5,CASSQGTGTGGPLSNQPQHF
-,TRBV28,TRBJ1-2,CASLASLANYGYTF
-,TRBV29-1,TRBJ2-3,CSVCRDRTDTQYF
-,TRBV20-1,TRBJ2-5,CSADRTQETQYF
few,TRBV2,TRBJ2-3,CASSELVPRTDTQYF
-,TRBV29-1,TRBJ1-1,CSVEDGNAEAFF
-,TRBV5-1,TRBJ2-7,CASSLALSSYEQYF
-,TRBV3-1,TRBJ2-2,CASSQVANTGELFF
few,TRBV27,TRBJ2-7,CASSYGRDGYEQYF
-,TRBV7-2,TRBJ2-5,CASSLGLAGQTQYF
-,TRBV5-1,TRBJ2-7,CASSLSSRGSYEQYF
-,TRBV5-1,TRBJ2-3,CASSVTGGLDTQYF
-,TRBV15,TRBJ1-5,CATSREWSGNQPQHF